A single sample is the source of the 20 T cell receptor beta chains below, sequenced in a study of T cell repertoires in cytomegalovirus infection. TCRdb processed the reads anew with MiXCR; each CDR3 protein has one entry. The sample consists of approximately 250,000 distinct CDR3 sequences, roughly an eighth of them appearing once. Material for sequencing was PBMCs. These receptors were taken from a human donor in good health (CMV status not recorded). Some clones in this sample may be carry-over from other donors' samples.

This clonotype was seen only a few times. The chain uses TRBV19 and TRBJ2-6, with TRBD1 matching 7 bases. V trimming: 7 bases; J trimming: 0 bases; junction bases outside the gene matches: 6. Germline V lookup: CDR1 LNHDA, CDR2 SQIVND (reference sequence). There are 16 residues in the CDR3. The CDR3 bases are TGTGCCAGTAAGGGACAGCCGCTCTCTGGGGCCAACGTCCTGACTTTC. Translation gives CASKGQPLSGANVLTF. Full variable domain (missing parts from reference TRBV19 and TRBJ2-6): DGGITQSPKYLFRKEGQNVTLSCEQNLNHDAMYWYRQDPGQGLRLIYYSQIVNDFQKGDIAEGYSVSREKKESFPLTVTSAQKNPTAFYLCASKGQPLSGANVLTFGAGSRLTVL.

Remarks on this clonotype: One end of the junction does not line up with germline, which may come from a read error. The gene calls are TRBV7-2 and TRBJ2-7, with D possibly TRBD1 on 5 matching bases. This CDR3 contains 14 residues. Germline-derived CDR1 and CDR2 are SGHTA and FQGNSA. CDR3 amino acids: CASSLGGSSYGQYF. The CDR3 DNA sequence: TGTGCCAGCAGCTTAGGGGGCAGCTCCTACGGGCAGTACTTC. The variable domain in full, with the rest retrieved from reference TRBV7-2 and TRBJ2-7, is GAGVSQSPSNKVTEKGKDVELRCDPISGHTALYWYRQSLGQGLEFLIYFQGNSAPDKSGLPSDRFSAERTGGSVSTLTIQRTQQEDSAVYLCASSLGGSSYGQYFGPGTRLTVT.

Ten or more counts support this clonotype. This chain joins TRBV28 and TRBJ2-4, with 9 bases matching TRBD1. V lost 7 bases and J lost 1; bases outside the gene matches: 8. The germline gives CDR1 MDHEN, CDR2 SYDVKM. CDR3 length: 16 residues. The CDR3: CASKLQGAGAKNIQYF. The CDR3 DNA sequence: TGTGCCAGCAAACTACAGGGGGCTGGGGCCAAAAACATTCAGTACTTC.

This clonotype was recorded a few times. V is TRBV30 and J is TRBJ2-5; TRBD2 matches at 7 bases. CDR1 is GTSNPN and CDR2 is SVGIG in the germline V gene (reference sequence). Trimming cost V 4 bases and J 3 bases; bases outside gene matches: 5. The CDR3 sequence is 13 residues long. The chain's CDR3 is CAWTSGLKETQYF. The CDR3 DNA sequence: TGTGCCTGGACTAGCGGCCTAAAAGAGACCCAGTACTTC.

This clonotype was observed at least ten times. The chain is built from TRBV6-5 and TRBJ2-7; 7 nucleotides line up with TRBD1. This CDR3 has 18 residues. CDR1 is MNHEY and CDR2 is SVGAGI in the germline V gene. The ends lost 2 bases at V and 1 base at J; junction bases unmatched: 14. The CDR3 protein is CASSYRSRQGLPSYEQYF. The CDR3 DNA sequence: TGTGCCAGCAGTTACCGTTCAAGACAGGGCCTCCCTTCCTACGAGCAGTACTTC.

This clonotype has a handful of counts. The chain links TRBV20-1 to TRBJ2-7; 8 positions match TRBD1. The ends lost 1 base at V and 2 bases at J; junction bases unmatched: 7. CDR3 length: 15 amino acids. The germline CDR1 and CDR2 sequences are DFQATT and SNEGSKA (reference sequence). The CDR3 coding sequence is TGCAGTGCTAGAGCTGGACAGGGTGGGACCTACGAGCAGTACTTC. Translated: CSARAGQGGTYEQYF.

This clonotype was observed a handful of times. This chain joins TRBV19 and TRBJ2-7; D unresolved. V lost 3 bases, J lost 3 bases, and 9 bases lay in between. This CDR3 is built from 13 residues. Germline V gene data show CDR1 as LNHDA and CDR2 as SQIVND (reference sequence). The CDR3 nucleotides are TGTGCCAGTAGTATCAACGGCTACTACGAGCAGTACTTC. Protein product: CASSINGYYEQYF.

In its sample, this clonotype was seen many times. V gene TRBV19 combines with J gene TRBJ2-1, with 10 bases identical to TRBD1. This CDR3 is 13 amino acids long. V trimming: 6 bases; J trimming: 4 bases; junction bases outside the gene matches: 0. Germline CDR1 is LNHDA and CDR2 is SQIVND (reference sequence). As DNA, the CDR3 is TGTGCCAGTAGGGGACAGGGGTACAATGAGCAGTTCTTC. It encodes CASRGQGYNEQFF.

J is TRBJ2-4 and V is TRBV4-1, with D tentatively TRBD2 (6 bases). CDR3 length: 12 amino acids. The germline CDR1 and CDR2 sequences are MGHRA and YSYEKL. The V end was cut by 10 bases, the J end by 4 bases, with 11 bases between. The CDR3 bases are TGCGCCAAACGGGCGGGGAAAAACATTCAGTACTTC. This translates into CAKRAGKNIQYF.

The rearrangement uses TRBV5-4 and TRBJ2-1; the match to TRBD1 covers 8 bases. The CDR3 is 15 residues long. Germline V lookup: CDR1 SGHNT, CDR2 YYREEE (reference sequence). The ends lost 4 bases at V and 0 bases at J; junction bases unmatched: 3. The CDR3: CASSLDRVSYNEQFF. The CDR3 bases are TGTGCCAGCAGCCTGGACAGGGTCTCCTACAATGAGCAGTTCTTC.

This clonotype appeared many times. This chain uses TRBV7-2 with TRBJ2-2; D is possibly TRBD1 (6 bases). The V gene's germline CDR1 is SGHTA and CDR2 FQGNSA. Trimming shortened V by 1 base and J by 6 bases, and 12 bases separated the two germline ends. The CDR3 is 15 residues long. The CDR3 spells CASSLEGQYAGELFF. In DNA, the CDR3 is TGTGCCAGCAGCTTAGAGGGACAATACGCCGGGGAGCTGTTTTTT.

This clonotype turned up a few times. The rearrangement uses TRBV28 and TRBJ1-4; D uncertain. This CDR3 comprises 13 residues. Trimming took 5 bases from V and 8 from J, leaving 12 bases between them. Germline V gene lookup returns CDR1 MDHEN and CDR2 SYDVKM. In nucleotides, the CDR3 is TGTGCCAGCAGTGACGGGCCGGGAGAAAAACTGTTTTTT. Its protein product is CASSDGPGEKLFF.

The rearrangement uses TRBV12-3 or TRBV12-4 and TRBJ2-3; 12 bases are shared with TRBD2. CDR3 size: 20 residues. Trimming cost V 4 bases and J 6 bases; bases outside gene matches: 20. The CDR3 DNA is TGTGCCAGCAGTTCTGCCGGGACTAGCGGGCCCCGGGCAAGGGTTGATACGCAGTATTTT. Translated, it gives CASSSAGTSGPRARVDTQYF.

This clonotype was seen ten or more times. V and J are TRBV7-2 and TRBJ1-4; possible D gene TRBD1, 6 bases. Germline assignment: CDR1 SGHTA and CDR2 FQGNSA. V lost 5 bases to trimming and J lost 0 bases, with 13 bases between them. The CDR3 consists of 16 residues. CDR3 residues: CASSDRTVATNEKLFF. For the CDR3, the DNA is TGTGCCAGCAGCGACCGGACAGTTGCAACTAATGAAAAACTGTTTTTT.

The chain combines TRBV5-1 with TRBJ2-4; 11 bases fit TRBD1. The germline CDR1 and CDR2 sequences are SGHRS and YFSETQ. The CDR3 covers 16 residues. V dropped 0 bases and J dropped 6; count of bases not matched to a gene: 5. This chain's CDR3 is CASSLDPGQGVNIQYF. CDR3 sequence (DNA): TGCGCCAGCAGCTTGGACCCGGGACAGGGGGTAAACATTCAGTACTTC.

V is TRBV6-2 or TRBV6-3 and J is TRBJ1-5; 7 bases fit TRBD1. V lost 5 bases and J lost 6; bases outside the gene matches: 7. Germline loops: CDR1 MNHEY, CDR2 SVGEGT. CDR3 length: 14 residues. The CDR3 sequence is CASSHRGMGQPQHF. CDR3 in DNA: TGTGCCAGCAGTCACAGGGGCATGGGTCAGCCCCAGCATTTT.

This clonotype turned up a few times. The chain has TRBV19 and TRBJ2-2; D is possibly TRBD1 (6 bases). V lost 3 bases to trimming and J lost 7 bases, with 18 bases between them. The CDR3 has 16 amino acids. Germline lookup yields CDR1 LNHDA and CDR2 SQIVND (reference sequence). The CDR3 is CASSMLEGGSGGELFF. The CDR3 coding sequence is TGTGCCAGTAGTATGTTAGAAGGGGGAAGCGGCGGGGAGCTGTTTTTT.

V is TRBV5-4 and J is TRBJ1-1; a weak D match, TRBD1 (6 bases). The CDR3 length is 13 residues. Per germline, CDR1 SGHNT and CDR2 YYREEE (reference sequence). V lost 4 bases, J lost 5 bases, and 12 bases lay in between. The CDR3, as DNA: TGTGCCAGCAGCGGGGGGGGCCGGACTGAAGCTTTCTTT. This codes for CASSGGGRTEAFF.

A few counts support this clonotype. The genes are TRBV5-1 and TRBJ2-2, with 7 bases identical to TRBD2. Germline V lookup: CDR1 SGHRS, CDR2 YFSETQ. The CDR3 consists of 15 residues. The V segment lost 2 bases and the J segment 4 bases; nucleotides outside the gene matches: 5. The CDR3 region is CASSLSGTGTGELFF. The CDR3 region has the DNA TGCGCCAGCAGCTTAAGCGGGACGGGCACCGGGGAGCTGTTTTTT. Drawing the rest from reference TRBV5-1 and TRBJ2-2, the complete variable domain is KAGVTQTPRYLIKTRGQQVTLSCSPISGHRSVSWYQQTPGQGLQFLFEYFSETQRNKGNFPGRFSGRQFSNSRSEMNVSTLELGDSALYLCASSLSGTGTGELFFGEGSRLTVL.

This clonotype was seen at least ten times. The gene calls are TRBV19 and TRBJ1-1, with D perhaps TRBD1 (5 bases). Trimming cost V 7 bases and J 1 base, with 7 bases left between them. Germline V CDR1 and CDR2: LNHDA, SQIVND (reference sequence). The CDR3 spans 12 residues. The CDR3 reads CASNRRNTEAFF. The CDR3 DNA sequence: TGTGCCAGTAACAGGCGGAACACTGAAGCTTTCTTT.